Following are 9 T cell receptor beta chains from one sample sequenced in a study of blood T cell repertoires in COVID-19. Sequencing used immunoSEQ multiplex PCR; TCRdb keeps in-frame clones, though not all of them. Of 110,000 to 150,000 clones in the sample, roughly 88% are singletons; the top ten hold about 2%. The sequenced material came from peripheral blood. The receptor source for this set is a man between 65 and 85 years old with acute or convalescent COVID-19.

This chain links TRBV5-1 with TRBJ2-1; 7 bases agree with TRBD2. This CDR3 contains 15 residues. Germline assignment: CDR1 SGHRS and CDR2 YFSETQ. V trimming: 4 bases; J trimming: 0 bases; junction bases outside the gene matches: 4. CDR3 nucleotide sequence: TGCGCCAGCAGCCCCGGGACTAACTCCTACAATGAGCAGTTCTTC. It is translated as CASSPGTNSYNEQFF.

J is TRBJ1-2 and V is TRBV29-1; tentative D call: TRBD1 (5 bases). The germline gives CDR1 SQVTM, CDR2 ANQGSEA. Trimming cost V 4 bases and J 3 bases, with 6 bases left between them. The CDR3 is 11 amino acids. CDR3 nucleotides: TGCAGCGTTGCACAGGACTATGGCTACACCTTC. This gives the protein CSVAQDYGYTF.

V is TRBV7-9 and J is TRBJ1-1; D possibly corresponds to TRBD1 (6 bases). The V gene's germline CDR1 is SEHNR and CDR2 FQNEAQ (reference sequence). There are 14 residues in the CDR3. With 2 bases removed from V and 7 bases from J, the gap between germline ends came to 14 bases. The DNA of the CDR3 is TGTGCCAGCAGCTTAAAGGGGGAGGGGAGTGAAGCTTTCTTT. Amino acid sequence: CASSLKGEGSEAFF.

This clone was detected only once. Here the CDR3 reads CASSSDRGLTGELFF. CDR3 DNA: TGTGCCAGCAGCTCAGACAGGGGGCTCACCGGGGAGCTGTTTTTT. This sequence joins TRBV5-6 and TRBJ2-2; 10 bases are shared with TRBD1. Per the germline V gene, CDR1 is SGHDT and CDR2 is YYEEEE. V was clipped by 3 bases and J by 4 bases; unmatched bases: 3. This CDR3 comprises 15 residues.

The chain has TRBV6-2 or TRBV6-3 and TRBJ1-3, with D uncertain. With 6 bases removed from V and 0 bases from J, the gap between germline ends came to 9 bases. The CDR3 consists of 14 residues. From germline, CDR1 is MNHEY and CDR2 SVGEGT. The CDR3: CASSSGSSGNTIYF. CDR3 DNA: TGTGCCAGCAGCTCGGGAAGCTCTGGAAACACCATATATTTT.

This CDR3 is CASIAGYNQPQHF. CDR3 nucleotides: TGTGCCAGCATTGCCGGGTACAATCAGCCCCAGCATTTT. V gene TRBV2 combines with J gene TRBJ1-5, with unresolved D. From germline, CDR1 is SNHLY and CDR2 FYNNEI. Trimming removed 7 bases from V and 3 bases from J, with 10 bases in between. This CDR3 region has 13 residues.

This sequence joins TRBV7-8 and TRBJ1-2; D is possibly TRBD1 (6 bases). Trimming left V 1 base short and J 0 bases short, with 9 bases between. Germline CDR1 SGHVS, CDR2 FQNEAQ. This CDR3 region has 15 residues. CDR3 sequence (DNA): TGTGCCAGCAGCTTAGGGGGACACCCTAACTATGGCTACACCTTC. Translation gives CASSLGGHPNYGYTF. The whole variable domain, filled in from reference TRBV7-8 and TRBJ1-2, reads GAGVSQSPRYKVAKRGQDVALRCDPISGHVSLFWYQQALGQGPEFLTYFQNEAQLDKSGLPSDRFFAERPEGSVSTLKIQRTQQEDSAVYLCASSLGGHPNYGYTFGSGTRLTVV.

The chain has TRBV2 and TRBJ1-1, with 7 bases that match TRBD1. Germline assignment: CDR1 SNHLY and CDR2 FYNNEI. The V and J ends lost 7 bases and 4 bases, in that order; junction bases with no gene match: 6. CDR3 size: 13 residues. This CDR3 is CASIRQGPTEAFF. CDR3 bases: TGTGCCAGCATCAGACAGGGACCCACTGAAGCTTTCTTT.

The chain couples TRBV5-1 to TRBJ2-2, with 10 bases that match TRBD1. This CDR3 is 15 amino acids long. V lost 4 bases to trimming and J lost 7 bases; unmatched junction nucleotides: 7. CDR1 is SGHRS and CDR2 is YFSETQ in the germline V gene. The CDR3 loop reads CASSPGQGLNGELFF. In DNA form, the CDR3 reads TGCGCCAGCAGCCCGGGACAGGGGTTGAACGGGGAGCTGTTTTTT.